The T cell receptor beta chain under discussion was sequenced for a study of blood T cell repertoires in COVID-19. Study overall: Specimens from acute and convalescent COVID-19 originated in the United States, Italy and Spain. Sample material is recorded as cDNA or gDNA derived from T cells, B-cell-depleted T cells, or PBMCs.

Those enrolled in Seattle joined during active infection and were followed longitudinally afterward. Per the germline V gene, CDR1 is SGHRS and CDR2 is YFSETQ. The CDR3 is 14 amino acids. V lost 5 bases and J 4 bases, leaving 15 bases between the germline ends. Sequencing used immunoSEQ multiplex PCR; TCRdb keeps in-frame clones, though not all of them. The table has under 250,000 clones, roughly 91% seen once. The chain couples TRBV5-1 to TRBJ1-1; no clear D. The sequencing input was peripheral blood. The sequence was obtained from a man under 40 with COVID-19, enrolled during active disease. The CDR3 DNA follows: TGCGCCAGCAGACCCGGGAGCCTCGCCACTGAAGCTTTCTTT. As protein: CASRPGSLATEAFF. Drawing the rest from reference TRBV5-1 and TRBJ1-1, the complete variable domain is KAGVTQTPRYLIKTRGQQVTLSCSPISGHRSVSWYQQTPGQGLQFLFEYFSETQRNKGNFPGRFSGRQFSNSRSEMNVSTLELGDSALYLCASRPGSLATEAFFGQGTRLTVV.